The T cell receptor (beta chain) described here comes from a study of technical replicates of blood from a handful of donors. CDR3 length: 14 residues. Germline CDR1 ENHRY, CDR2 SYGVKD. Trimming removed 4 bases from V and 1 base from J; junction bases left unmatched: 1. This clone has just one count. Measured with immunoSEQ multiplex PCR; TCRdb has only the in-frame clones, and not every one. The table lists 15,000 or so clones, 87% of them singletons, with approximately 13% in the top ten. This sequence joins TRBV10-3 and TRBJ1-5; 7 bases align to TRBD1. This clonotype originated in a human donor in good health. The sequencing input was PBMCs. The CDR3 sequence is CAISGGGSNQPQHF. The CDR3 nucleotides are TGTGCCATCAGTGGAGGGGGCAGCAATCAGCCCCAGCATTTT.